The clone carrying this T cell receptor (beta chain) was recorded a few times. Its antigen is not identified. The investigators split CD4+ cells into a CD45RA+ naive subset and a CD45RA-negative memory subset. Produced via immunoSEQ multiplex PCR; TCRdb's table is partial and in-frame only. The sample consists of about 1.1 million clones, about 80% of them appearing once. The data belong to a study of shared clonotypes between healthy human individuals. Germline CDR1 SGHAT, CDR2 FQDESV (reference sequence). This CDR3 comprises 13 residues. V was shortened by 1 base and J by 10 bases, with 14 bases between the two germline ends. The study's findings and limits: Few donors restricted represented genetic and exposure-history diversity. Expectations were that clonotype sharing among donors would be affected by sequencing depth.

The chain has TRBV11-1 and TRBJ2-7, with D unresolved. Sequenced: memory CD4+ T cells from PBMCs. Noted subset: CD45RA-negative fraction. This clonotype was sampled from a man aged 18 to 30 in good health. Some clones in this sample may be carry-over from other donors' samples. The CDR3 sequence is CASSLGGGDNQYF. The CDR3 DNA reads as TGTGCCAGCAGCTTAGGGGGTGGCGACAACCAGTACTTC. Together with reference TRBV11-1 and TRBJ2-7, the CDR3 gives the full variable domain: EAEVAQSPRYKITEKSQAVAFWCDPISGHATLYWYRQILGQGPELLVQFQDESVVDDSQLPKDRFSAERLKGVDSTLKIQPAELGDSAMYLCASSLGGGDNQYFGPGTRLTVT.